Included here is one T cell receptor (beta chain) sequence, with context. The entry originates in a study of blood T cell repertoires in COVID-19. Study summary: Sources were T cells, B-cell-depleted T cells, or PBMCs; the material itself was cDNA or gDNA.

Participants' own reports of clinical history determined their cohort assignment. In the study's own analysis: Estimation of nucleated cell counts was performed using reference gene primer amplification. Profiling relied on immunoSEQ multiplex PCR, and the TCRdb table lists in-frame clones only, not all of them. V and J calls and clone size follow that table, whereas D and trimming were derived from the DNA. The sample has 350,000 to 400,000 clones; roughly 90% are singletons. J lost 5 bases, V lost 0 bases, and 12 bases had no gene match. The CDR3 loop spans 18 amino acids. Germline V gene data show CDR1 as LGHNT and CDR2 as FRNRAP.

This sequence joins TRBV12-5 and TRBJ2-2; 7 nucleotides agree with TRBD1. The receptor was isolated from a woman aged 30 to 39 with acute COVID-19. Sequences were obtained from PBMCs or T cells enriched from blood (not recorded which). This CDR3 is CASGLVQGTALGTGELFF. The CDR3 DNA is TGTGCTAGTGGTTTGGTACAGGGGACAGCCCTGGGGACCGGGGAGCTGTTTTTT.